What follows describes a single T cell receptor beta chain. The target antigen is unknown. The CDR3 is 16 residues long. CDR1 and CDR2 from the germline V gene are LNHDA and SQIVND (reference sequence). The V gene end was trimmed by 6 bases and the J gene end by 6 bases; junction bases not matched to a gene: 14. These data belong to a study of T cell repertoires and HLA-DP antigens. Findings and caveats of the study: Pre-culture clonality, approximately 0.04, was far below sorted CD137+ clonality of 0.3 to 0.4.

Untouched CD4+ T cells were isolated by negative selection, averaging roughly 98% purity. Generated by immunoSEQ multiplex PCR, the TCRdb table keeps only in-frame clones and is missing some. Seen here are approximately 90,000 clones, 86% observed once, and the top ten hold about 1.8%. Sequences were obtained from CD4+ T cells from PBMCs. The rearrangement joins TRBV19 to TRBJ1-5; TRBD1 aligns across 7 bases. This receptor was identified in a man in his fifties in good health and CMV-seronegative. CDR3 coding DNA: TGTGCCAGTAGAGACAAACCGACAGGGAAGTCTCAGCCCCAGCATTTT. Protein: CASRDKPTGKSQPQHF.